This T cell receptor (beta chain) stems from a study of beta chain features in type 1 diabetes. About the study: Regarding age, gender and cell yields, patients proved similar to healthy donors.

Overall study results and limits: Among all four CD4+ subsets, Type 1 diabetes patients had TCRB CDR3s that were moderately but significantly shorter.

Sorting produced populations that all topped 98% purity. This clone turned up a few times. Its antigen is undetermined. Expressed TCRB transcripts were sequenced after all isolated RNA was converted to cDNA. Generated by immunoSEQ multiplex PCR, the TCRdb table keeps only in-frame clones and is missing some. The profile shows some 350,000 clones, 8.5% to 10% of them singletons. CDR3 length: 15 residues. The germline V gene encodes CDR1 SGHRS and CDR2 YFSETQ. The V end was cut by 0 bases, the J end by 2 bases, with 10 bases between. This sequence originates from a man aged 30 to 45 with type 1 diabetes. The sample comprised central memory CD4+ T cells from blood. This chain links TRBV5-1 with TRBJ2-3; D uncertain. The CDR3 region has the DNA TGCGCCAGCAGCTTGGGTGTCGGAATCACAGATACGCAGTATTTT. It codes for CASSLGVGITDTQYF. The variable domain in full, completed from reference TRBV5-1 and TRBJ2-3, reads KAGVTQTPRYLIKTRGQQVTLSCSPISGHRSVSWYQQTPGQGLQFLFEYFSETQRNKGNFPGRFSGRQFSNSRSEMNVSTLELGDSALYLCASSLGVGITDTQYFGPGTRLTVL.